Only one count was recorded for the clone carrying this T cell receptor beta chain. Its antigen is not identified. The sample belongs to a study of cytomegalovirus exposure and HLA in healthy donors. The study, taken as a whole, reports: A link between a missense DCLRE1C variant and TCR beta V- and J-gene trimming emerged from a later analysis. TRBV6-2, TRBV6-3 and some other V segments were unresolvable in 87-base-pair reads. TCR beta chains numbering more than 150 were designated cytomegalovirus-associated.

At the time of sampling, donors were nominally healthy, though unrecorded immune exposures were likely. Primers for the PCR totalled 60 Vbeta and 13 Jbeta. Assay: immunoSEQ multiplex PCR; the TCRdb copy retains only in-frame clones and omits some. The sample gives some 200,000 clones, 65% to 90% of which show up once; more than 6% is in the top ten. Germline V gene sequence: CDR1 SGHTA, CDR2 FQGNSA. The CDR3 totals 17 residues. J was trimmed by 2 bases and V by 6 bases; bases with no gene match: 12. Specimen: PBMCs. This receptor was taken from a man between 40 and 49 years old in good health and CMV-seropositive. J is TRBJ2-2 and V is TRBV7-2; 7 positions agree with TRBD1. DNA for the CDR3: TGTGCCAGCAGACCCACAGGGGCCATTCTCAACACCGGGGAGCTGTTTTTT. Its translation is CASRPTGAILNTGELFF.